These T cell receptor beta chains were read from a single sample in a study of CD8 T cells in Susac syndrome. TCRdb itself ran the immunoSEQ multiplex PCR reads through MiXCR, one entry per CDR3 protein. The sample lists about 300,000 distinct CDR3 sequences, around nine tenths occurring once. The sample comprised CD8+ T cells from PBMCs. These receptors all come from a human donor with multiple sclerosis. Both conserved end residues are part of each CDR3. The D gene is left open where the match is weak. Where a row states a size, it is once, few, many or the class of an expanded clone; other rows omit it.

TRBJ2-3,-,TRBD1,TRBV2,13,CALGQSYTDTQYF,TGTGCCTTGGGACAGAGCTACACAGATACGCAGTATTTT
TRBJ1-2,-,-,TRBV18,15,CASSPLLGDLYGYTF,TGTGCCAGCTCACCACTCCTCGGGGACCTCTATGGCTACACCTTC
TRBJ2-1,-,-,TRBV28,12,CATGHSYNEQFF,TGTGCCACGGGGCACTCCTACAATGAGCAGTTCTTC
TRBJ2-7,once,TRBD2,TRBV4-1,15,CASSAAGGPFSEQYF,TGCGCCAGCAGCGCAGCGGGGGGCCCCTTTTCCGAGCAGTACTTC
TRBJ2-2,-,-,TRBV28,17,CASSLELGSANTGELFF,TGTGCCAGCAGTTTGGAGCTTGGTTCTGCGAACACCGGGGAGCTGTTTTTT
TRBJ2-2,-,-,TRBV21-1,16,CASSSRSGASTGELFF,TGTGCCAGCAGCTCGAGATCAGGGGCTAGCACCGGGGAGCTGTTTTTT
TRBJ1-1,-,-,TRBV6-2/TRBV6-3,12,CASSQTGPEAFF,TGTGCCAGCAGTCAGACAGGCCCTGAAGCTTTCTTT
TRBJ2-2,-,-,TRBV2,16,CASSVPPEGRTGELFF,TGTGCCAGCAGTGTGCCCCCGGAGGGACGAACCGGGGAGCTGTTTTTT
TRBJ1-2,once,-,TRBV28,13,CAGSPASNYGYTF,TGTGCCGGCTCCCCCGCATCCAACTATGGCTACACCTTC
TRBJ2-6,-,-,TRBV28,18,CASSSSTLGPSGANVLTF,TGTGCCAGCAGTTCATCAACCTTGGGGCCCTCTGGGGCCAACGTCCTGACTTTC
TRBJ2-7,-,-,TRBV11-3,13,CASSEGTAGEQYF,TGTGCCAGCAGCGAGGGGACCGCAGGGGAGCAGTACTTC
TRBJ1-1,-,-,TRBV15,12,CASRDRGTEAFF,TGTGCCTCGCGGGATCGGGGCACTGAAGCTTTCTTT
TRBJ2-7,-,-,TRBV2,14,CASSPRPLLYEQYF,TGTGCCAGCAGTCCGCGGCCTCTTCTCTACGAGCAGTACTTC
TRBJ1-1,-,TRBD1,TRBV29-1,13,CSVRRGRESEAFF,TGCAGCGTACGCAGGGGGCGCGAGTCTGAAGCTTTCTTT
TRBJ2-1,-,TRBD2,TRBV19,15,CASSLAGLRGNEQFF,TGTGCCAGTAGTCTAGCGGGCCTGAGGGGCAATGAGCAGTTCTTC
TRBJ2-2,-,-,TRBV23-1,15,CASSQESLRLGELFF,TGCGCCAGCAGTCAGGAAAGTCTGAGGTTGGGGGAGCTGTTTTTT